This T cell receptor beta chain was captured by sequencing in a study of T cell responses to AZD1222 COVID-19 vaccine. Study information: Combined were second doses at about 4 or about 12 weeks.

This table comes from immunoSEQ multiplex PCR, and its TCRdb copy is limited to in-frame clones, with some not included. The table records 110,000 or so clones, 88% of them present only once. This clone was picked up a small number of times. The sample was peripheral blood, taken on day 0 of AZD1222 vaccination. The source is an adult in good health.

The CDR3 DNA sequence: TGCGCCAGCAGTGACCAGAACACTGAAGCTTTCTTT. Its translation is CASSDQNTEAFF. This chain links TRBV10-1 with TRBJ1-1; D gene unclear. The CDR3 contains 12 residues. Trimming removed 3 bases at V and 1 base at J, with 3 bases between. Germline assignment: CDR1 WNHNN and CDR2 SYGVQD (reference sequence).